Listed here are 8 T cell receptor beta chains from one sample, sequenced in a study of blood T cell repertoires in COVID-19. Assay used: immunoSEQ multiplex PCR; TCRdb lists only in-frame clones, some missing. This sample has over 200,000 clones, with approximately 90% found just once. Sequencing was performed on PBMCs or T cells enriched from blood (not recorded which). These receptors were taken from a human donor in a cohort exposed to, infected with or recovered from COVID-19 (not recorded which). The donor label of this sample is uncertain.

There are a few counts of this clone. The chain couples TRBV19 to TRBJ1-1; D remains ambiguous. The CDR3 runs 15 residues. V shed 5 bases and J shed 5 bases, with 18 bases lying between them. From germline, CDR1 is LNHDA and CDR2 SQIVND (reference sequence). In DNA, the CDR3 is TGTGCCAGTAGTCCGGAACAAGGCACCGGGACTGAAGCTTTCTTT. Translating gives CASSPEQGTGTEAFF.

The chain carries TRBV2 and TRBJ2-1, with D hard to call. Trimming shortened V by 6 bases and J by 10 bases, and 10 bases separated the two germline ends. The CDR3 spans 11 residues. Germline CDR1 is SNHLY and CDR2 is FYNNEI. CDR3 in amino acids: CASRNSREQFF. The CDR3 DNA follows: TGTGCCAGCAGAAACAGCCGGGAGCAGTTCTTC.

The chain combines TRBV5-6 with TRBJ1-6, with 10 bases aligning to TRBD1. Germline CDR1 SGHDT, CDR2 YYEEEE. V lost 4 bases to trimming and J lost 10 bases; unmatched junction nucleotides: 8. The length of the CDR3 is 15 residues. The chain's CDR3 is CASSLAGTGDSPLHF. The CDR3 coding sequence is TGTGCCAGCAGCCTAGCCGGGACAGGGGACTCACCCCTCCACTTT.

V usage is TRBV4-3 and J usage is TRBJ1-5; D perhaps matches TRBD1 (6 bases). Germline CDR1 reads LGHNA; CDR2 reads YSLEER. The V gene lost 0 bases and the J gene lost 10 bases, with 19 bases spanning the gap. The CDR3 length is 16 residues. Written as DNA, the CDR3 is TGCGCCAGCAGCCAAGATCGGGCAACTCAAGGGGGACCCCAGCATTTT. Its translation: CASSQDRATQGGPQHF.

The genes are TRBV15 and TRBJ1-1; TRBD1 agrees at 8 bases. This CDR3 has 17 amino acids. Trimming cost V 1 base and J 1 base; bases outside gene matches: 8. Per the germline V gene, CDR1 is LNHNV and CDR2 is YYDKDF (reference sequence). CDR3 sequence (DNA): TGTGCCACCAGCAGAGTGGGGGGACAGGACTGGAACACTGAAGCTTTCTTT. Its translation: CATSRVGGQDWNTEAFF.

The chain uses TRBV2 and TRBJ1-2; 9 bases map to TRBD1. V dropped 6 bases and J dropped 1; count of bases not matched to a gene: 24. The germline CDR1 and CDR2 sequences are SNHLY and FYNNEI. The CDR3 consists of 21 residues. The DNA of the CDR3 is TGTGCCAGCAGCCTTGGGGTGCTTACCGGGACAGGGAGACCCGATAACTATGGCTACACCTTC. It translates to CASSLGVLTGTGRPDNYGYTF.

The chain carries TRBV7-9 and TRBJ2-2; tentative D call: TRBD1 (6 bases). Germline loops: CDR1 SEHNR, CDR2 FQNEAQ (reference sequence). The germline V and J ends were trimmed by 7 bases and 4 bases, with 13 bases remaining between them. The CDR3 contains 14 residues. The CDR3 loop is CASTPRGGTGELFF. The CDR3 DNA is TGTGCCAGCACCCCTCGAGGGGGCACCGGGGAGCTGTTTTTT.

J is TRBJ1-2 and V is TRBV12-1. TRBV12-1 is a known pseudogene. The CDR3 extends over 12 amino acids. As DNA, the CDR3 is TGTGCCAGCAGCTTTATCGTTTATGGCTACACCTTC. This encodes CASSFIVYGYTF.